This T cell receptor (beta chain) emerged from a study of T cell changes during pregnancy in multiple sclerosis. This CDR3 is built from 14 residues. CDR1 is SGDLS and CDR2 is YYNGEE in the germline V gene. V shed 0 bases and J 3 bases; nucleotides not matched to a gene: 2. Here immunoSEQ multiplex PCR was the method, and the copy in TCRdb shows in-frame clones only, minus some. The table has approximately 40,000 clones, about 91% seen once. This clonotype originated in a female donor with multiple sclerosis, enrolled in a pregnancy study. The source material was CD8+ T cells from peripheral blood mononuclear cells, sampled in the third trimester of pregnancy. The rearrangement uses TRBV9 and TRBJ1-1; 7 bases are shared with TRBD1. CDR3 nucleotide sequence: TGTGCCAGCAGCGTAGTCACAGGGGACACTGAAGCTTTCTTT. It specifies CASSVVTGDTEAFF.